Below are 5 T cell receptor beta chains sequenced from a single sample in a study of CD8 T cells in ankylosing spondylitis. TCRdb reprocessed the 5' RACE reads with MiXCR, giving one entry per CDR3 protein. The profile shows about 300,000 distinct CDR3 sequences, less than 25% of them singletons. Sequences were obtained from blood, either unsorted or a sorted T cell fraction (not recorded which). The receptors originated from a female donor with ankylosing spondylitis or in good health (not recorded which).

The J gene is TRBJ2-6, the V gene TRBV19, with D uncertain. The CDR3 runs 15 residues. CDR1 is LNHDA, CDR2 SQIVND, per germline (reference sequence). Trimming took off 4 bases at V and 2 bases at J, with 9 bases between the two ends. The CDR3: CASSTDPTGANVLTF. CDR3 in DNA: TGTGCCAGTAGTACTGACCCCACTGGGGCCAACGTCCTGACTTTC.

Notes on this clonotype: The junction does not match germline at one end; this may be a read error. The chain couples TRBV12-3 or TRBV12-4 to TRBJ2-5; unclear D gene. The CDR3 has 13 residues. CDR3 in DNA: TGTGCCAGCAGTTTCCTAGTCAAAGAGATCCAGTACTTC. Translating it yields CASSFLVKEIQYF.

The chain has TRBV29-1 and TRBJ2-5, with D tentatively TRBD2 (8 bases). The V end lost 7 bases, the J end lost 2 bases, and 20 bases lay between the germline ends. The CDR3 has 15 amino acids. Germline values: CDR1 SQVTM, CDR2 ANQGSEA. The chain's CDR3 is CSARGGQTSQETQYF. CDR3 bases: TGCAGCGCCCGGGGGGGACAGACCTCACAAGAGACCCAGTACTTC.

This clonotype was counted between two and nine times. The chain has TRBV12-3 or TRBV12-4 and TRBJ2-3; 8 bases fit TRBD1. V shed 7 bases and J 5 bases; nucleotides not matched to a gene: 8. The CDR3 has 14 residues. The CDR3 spells CASTRTGSRDTQYF. CDR3 nucleotide sequence: TGTGCCAGCACCCGGACAGGGTCCCGAGATACGCAGTATTTT.

The chain is built from TRBV12-3 or TRBV12-4 and TRBJ1-2, with TRBD1 matching over 7 bases. The V segment lost 4 bases and the J segment 4 bases; nucleotides outside the gene matches: 3. The CDR3 totals 13 residues. The CDR3 reads CASSSQGTYGYTF. DNA of the CDR3: TGTGCCAGCAGTTCACAGGGGACCTATGGCTACACCTTC.